This T cell receptor beta chain was found in a study of blood T cell repertoires in COVID-19 (dated by TCRdb to the early 2020s). Study-level background: The collaborator samples originated in the United States, Italy and Spain and spanned the acute and convalescent phases of COVID-19. The prospective study material was composed of cDNA or gDNA derived from T cells, B-cell-depleted T cells, or PBMCs. Subjects who had been exposed to COVID-19, were actively infected with it, or had recovered from it provided the deeply sampled blood TCRbeta repertoires that made up the dataset. A freely available public database, intended as a resource for researchers studying the immune response to SARS-CoV-2, is where the repertoires were released. The samples were drawn from two sources: the first 160 participants of the ongoing ImmuneRACE study, and 950 to 1,500 subjects contributed by 6 global collaborators. A de-identified subject ID, COVID-19 status, age in years and sex were almost always included in the sample metadata. Where available, HLA class I and class II types were taken from metadata supplied by the sample provider and were not determined by assay-based typing.

Findings and caveats that apply to the study as a whole: The quantity of clinical and demographic metadata differed by source and by participant and was supplied without curation.

TCRbeta CDR3 regions were amplified from genomic DNA by means of the immunoSEQ Assay, a bias-controlled multiplex PCR. As for the authors' bioinformatics: The number of nucleated cells in each sample was estimated by amplification of reference gene primers within the assay. Sequence reads were collapsed and filtered to measure the absolute abundance of every unique TCRbeta CDR3 rearrangement. For each sample, productive Simpson clonality was calculated as the square root of Simpson's diversity index over productive rearrangements. TCRdb limited this immuneACCESS table to in-frame rearrangements with V and J called. A share of clones is missing; checked studies link under half to unresolved V genes, and the rest is unexplained. V, J and clone size reflect that table, while D and trimming were determined from the DNA. The sample has approximately 450,000 clones on record, approximately 90% of them singletons. The top ten hold 4% to 5.5% of the sample.

For this clone: The target of this receptor is not known. Qualities for individual bases were not recorded, and no much larger clone is one base off.

Whole blood was collected in K2EDTA tubes by collaborating institutions according to the institutions' own protocols. Collaborator samples were shipped for TCRbeta analysis as frozen whole blood, isolated PBMCs, or DNA extracted from either sample type. The CDR3 starts with the cysteine, ends with the phenylalanine, and has 14 residues. Only CDR3 DNA is held: 42 bases, read in frame from base 1. As encoded in the germline V gene, CDR1 is WSHSY while CDR2 is SAAADI. V has 11 bases trimmed and J has 5 bases trimmed; junction bases matching no gene number 13. This sequence was found in a woman in her twenties or thirties with acute or convalescent COVID-19. This sequence uses TRBV10-2 and TRBJ2-5, with 8 bases matching TRBD1. Sequenced: peripheral blood. The CDR3 region: CASNPGQGWETQYF. Here is the DNA: TGCGCCTCCAATCCCGGACAGGGTTGGGAGACCCAGTACTTC.